The 11 T cell receptor beta chains in this list originate from one sample, sequenced in a study of blood T cell repertoires in COVID-19. Sequencing used immunoSEQ multiplex PCR; TCRdb keeps in-frame clones, though not all of them. This sample yields 150,000 to 250,000 clones, of which about 80% are seen a single time; 6.5% to 8.5% belongs to the top ten. Sequencing was carried out using peripheral blood. The origin of the receptors is a human donor with acute or convalescent COVID-19. The donor label of this sample is uncertain.

The chain employs TRBV6-2 or TRBV6-3 and TRBJ2-7; possible D gene TRBD2, 6 bases. The CDR3 is 18 amino acids. The V end was cut by 0 bases, the J end by 1 base, with 19 bases between. Per germline, CDR1 MNHEY and CDR2 SVGEGT. Here the CDR3 reads CASSYSRRGGPRSYEQYF. The CDR3 DNA reads TGTGCCAGCAGTTACTCCCGACGGGGAGGCCCCCGTTCCTACGAGCAGTACTTC.

This clone was detected only once. V usage is TRBV5-6 and J usage is TRBJ2-5, with 8 positions matching TRBD1. Per germline, CDR1 SGHDT and CDR2 YYEEEE. Trimming at V came to 5 bases and at J to 1 base, leaving 4 bases not matched to a gene. The CDR3 spans 14 residues. DNA for the CDR3: TGTGCCAGCAGAGGGACAGGCGGCCAAGAGACCCAGTACTTC. Residues: CASRGTGGQETQYF. Supplemented by reference TRBV5-6 and TRBJ2-5, the full variable domain reads DAGVTQSPTHLIKTRGQQVTLRCSPKSGHDTVSWYQQALGQGPQFIFQYYEEEERQRGNFPDRFSGHQFPNYSSELNVNALLLGDSALYLCASRGTGGQETQYFGPGTRLLVL.

V is TRBV5-1 and J is TRBJ2-3; 7 bases map to TRBD1. CDR3 length: 17 amino acids. V lost 2 bases to trimming and J lost 0 bases; unmatched junction nucleotides: 9. In germline, CDR1 is SGHRS, CDR2 YFSETQ. As DNA, the CDR3 is TGCGCCAGCAGCTTAAGACAGGGAGACTTAAGCACAGATACGCAGTATTTT. Residues: CASSLRQGDLSTDTQYF. Based on the CDR3 plus reference TRBV5-1 and TRBJ2-3, the full variable domain is KAGVTQTPRYLIKTRGQQVTLSCSPISGHRSVSWYQQTPGQGLQFLFEYFSETQRNKGNFPGRFSGRQFSNSRSEMNVSTLELGDSALYLCASSLRQGDLSTDTQYFGPGTRLTVL.

The chain employs TRBV4-2 and TRBJ2-2; TRBD1 matches at 7 bases. Per germline, CDR1 LGHNA and CDR2 YNFKEQ. V shed 0 bases, J shed 1 base, and the junction held 5 bases outside the gene matches. The CDR3 consists of 17 residues. CDR3 nucleotides: TGTGCCAGCAGCCAAGATCTTTGGACAGGGAACACCGGGGAGCTGTTTTTT. This translates into CASSQDLWTGNTGELFF.

The V call is TRBV5-1, the J call TRBJ2-1, with 11 positions matching TRBD2. The germline V gene encodes CDR1 SGHRS and CDR2 YFSETQ. This CDR3 contains 16 residues. J lost 1 base, V lost 4 bases, and 4 bases had no gene match. The CDR3 loop reads CASSKASGRSYNEQFF. The CDR3 coding sequence is TGCGCCAGCAGCAAGGCTAGCGGGAGGTCCTACAATGAGCAGTTCTTC.

The V call is TRBV6-6, the J call TRBJ1-1; 8 bases fit TRBD1. Germline CDR1 MNHNY, CDR2 SVGAGI (reference sequence). CDR3 length: 15 residues. V trimming: 6 bases; J trimming: 3 bases; junction bases outside the gene matches: 9. CDR3 sequence: CASRPPGTGHTEAFF. The CDR3 nucleotides are TGTGCCAGCAGACCACCCGGGACAGGACACACTGAAGCTTTCTTT.

The gene calls are TRBV19 and TRBJ2-5, with D perhaps matching TRBD2 (5 bases). The germline V gene encodes CDR1 LNHDA and CDR2 SQIVND (reference sequence). The CDR3 length is 14 residues. V lost 5 bases and J 5 bases, leaving 15 bases between the germline ends. The CDR3 region has the DNA TGTGCCAGTAGTCGGAGGCACTCCGGGGAGACCCAGTACTTC. Translation: CASSRRHSGETQYF.

As concerns this clone: Germline is not matched at one junction end, which may reflect a read error. The chain recombines TRBV5-1 with TRBJ1-6, with 9 bases aligning to TRBD1. CDR1 is SGHRS, CDR2 YFSETQ, per germline. The CDR3 runs to 16 residues. The CDR3, as DNA: TGCGCCAGCAGCTTGGGGGTACAGGGGGCTAATTCACCCTTCCACTTT. Its translation: CASSLGVQGANSPFHF.

The table lists this clone with a few counts. J is TRBJ1-1 and V is TRBV3-1 (or the pseudogene TRBV3-2), with D unclear. V shed 3 bases and J shed 1 base, with 6 bases lying between them. CDR1 and CDR2 (germline): LGHDT, YNNKEL (reference sequence). The CDR3 has 13 amino acids. Written as DNA, the CDR3 is TGTGCCAGCAGCCAGGGCAAGAACACTGAAGCTTTCTTT. As protein: CASSQGKNTEAFF.

The chain joins TRBV4-1 to TRBJ2-3; the D is unclear. The germline CDR1 and CDR2 sequences are MGHRA and YSYEKL. This CDR3 has 13 residues. Trimming cost V 3 bases and J 9 bases, with 13 bases left between them. CDR3 DNA: TGCGCCAGCAGCCACCCGGGTGCGGAGACGCAGTATTTT. Its translation: CASSHPGAETQYF.

The genes are TRBV2 and TRBJ2-1, with 8 bases fitting TRBD2. The germline CDR1 and CDR2 sequences are SNHLY and FYNNEI. The length of the CDR3 is 14 residues. With V trimmed by 6 bases and J by 0 bases, 1 base remained unmatched. The CDR3 region is CASRSGSSYNEQFF. CDR3 DNA sequence: TGTGCCAGCAGGAGCGGGAGCTCCTACAATGAGCAGTTCTTC.